The 32 T cell receptor beta chains below all came from one sample that was sequenced in a study of T cell changes during pregnancy in multiple sclerosis. Clones were read by immunoSEQ multiplex PCR, and TCRdb kept only the in-frame ones, dropping some. Of approximately 43,000 clones in the sample, 90% are singletons; the top ten hold about 9.1%. Here the sequenced sample was CD8+ T cells from peripheral blood mononuclear cells, taken in the first trimester of pregnancy. These receptors came from a female donor with multiple sclerosis, enrolled in a pregnancy study.

The chain recombines TRBV6-6 with TRBJ1-5; 8 bases are a match to TRBD1. The CDR3 contains 15 residues. V shed 4 bases, J shed 2 bases, and the junction held 4 bases outside the gene matches. Per germline, CDR1 MNHNY and CDR2 SVGAGI (reference sequence). The CDR3 DNA reads as TGTGCCAGCAGTTTGCAGGGGGCTGGCAATCAGCCCCAGCATTTT. Its protein is CASSLQGAGNQPQHF.

V gene TRBV5-6 combines with J gene TRBJ1-4; D possibly corresponds to TRBD1 (6 bases). This CDR3 is built from 13 residues. V lost 0 bases and J lost 8, with 8 bases in between. Germline CDR1 and CDR2: SGHDT and YYEEEE. DNA for the CDR3: TGTGCCAGCAGCTTGGGGGGGCAGGAAAAACTGTTTTTT. Its translation is CASSLGGQEKLFF.

This clone has only a few counts. The chain has TRBV19 and TRBJ2-7; D possibly corresponds to TRBD1 (5 bases). In germline, CDR1 is LNHDA, CDR2 SQIVND (reference sequence). V was shortened by 6 bases and J by 3 bases, with 12 bases between the two germline ends. This CDR3 is built from 13 residues. CDR3 DNA sequence: TGTGCCAGTAGCCCTACAGGTAACTACGAGCAGTACTTC. Translation gives CASSPTGNYEQYF.

This clone was found once. The chain has TRBV7-2 and TRBJ2-3; the match to TRBD2 covers 11 bases. Losses at the gene ends were 7 bases for V and 5 bases for J; bases not matched to a gene: 11. CDR1 and CDR2 from the germline V gene are SGHTA and FQGNSA. The CDR3 consists of 16 residues. CDR3 sequence reads: CASIGVAGGLGDTQYF. The DNA of the CDR3 is TGTGCCAGCATTGGAGTAGCGGGGGGGCTAGGAGATACGCAGTATTTT. Filled out from reference TRBV7-2 and TRBJ2-3, the complete variable domain reads GAGVSQSPSNKVTEKGKDVELRCDPISGHTALYWYRQSLGQGLEFLIYFQGNSAPDKSGLPSDRFSAERTGGSVSTLTIQRTQQEDSAVYLCASIGVAGGLGDTQYFGPGTRLTVL.

This clone was counted only a few times. The chain carries TRBV5-6 and TRBJ2-7; D might be TRBD2 (6 bases). Germline values: CDR1 SGHDT, CDR2 YYEEEE. This CDR3 region has 15 residues. Trimming pared 1 base from V and 0 bases from J, leaving 11 bases between. The DNA for the CDR3 is TGTGCCAGCAGCTTGATTAGCGGTCACTCCTACGAGCAGTACTTC. Translated: CASSLISGHSYEQYF.

A single count supports this clone. The rearrangement links TRBV4-3 to TRBJ2-3; TRBD1 is a possible D gene (6 bases). V lost 0 bases to trimming and J lost 2 bases, with 15 bases between them. The CDR3 contains 17 residues. The germline gives CDR1 LGHNA, CDR2 YSLEER. The CDR3 loop is CASSQDGLRGVTDTQYF. CDR3 DNA: TGCGCCAGCAGCCAAGACGGGCTCAGGGGAGTCACAGATACGCAGTATTTT.

V and J are TRBV7-9 and TRBJ2-7; 7 bases line up with TRBD2. CDR3 length equals 13 residues. Germline V CDR1 and CDR2: SEHNR, FQNEAQ (reference sequence). V lost 1 base and J lost 6; bases outside the gene matches: 3. CDR3 region: CASSLVGGTEQYF. The CDR3 DNA reads as TGTGCCAGCAGCTTAGTGGGGGGGACCGAGCAGTACTTC.

The chain has TRBV19 and TRBJ1-1; no clear D gene. The CDR3 contains 16 residues. The V end was cut by 6 bases, the J end by 0 bases, with 17 bases between. Germline CDR1 and CDR2: LNHDA and SQIVND (reference sequence). CDR3 DNA: TGTGCCAGTAGCCAACCCCCAGGAACCATGAACACTGAAGCTTTCTTT. Its protein is CASSQPPGTMNTEAFF. The entire variable domain, with the rest obtained from reference TRBV19 and TRBJ1-1, is as follows: DGGITQSPKYLFRKEGQNVTLSCEQNLNHDAMYWYRQDPGQGLRLIYYSQIVNDFQKGDIAEGYSVSREKKESFPLTVTSAQKNPTAFYLCASSQPPGTMNTEAFFGQGTRLTVV.

The rearrangement joins TRBV2 to TRBJ2-7; possible D gene TRBD1, 6 bases. In germline, CDR1 is SNHLY, CDR2 FYNNEI. The CDR3 consists of 12 residues. The V end was cut by 10 bases, the J end by 2 bases, with 12 bases between. The CDR3: CATNGDTYEQYF. The CDR3 nucleotides read TGTGCCACCAATGGGGACACCTACGAGCAGTACTTC. Together with reference TRBV2 and TRBJ2-7, the CDR3 gives the full variable domain: EPEVTQTPSHQVTQMGQEVILRCVPISNHLYFYWYRQILGQKVEFLVSFYNNEISEKSEIFDDQFSVERPDGSNFTLKIRSTKLEDSAMYFCATNGDTYEQYFGPGTRLTVT.

The chain combines TRBV7-7 with TRBJ2-1; D is ambiguous. Trimming took off 2 bases at V and 0 bases at J, with 14 bases between the two ends. Germline values: CDR1 SSHAT, CDR2 FNYEAQ (reference sequence). The CDR3 extends over 17 amino acids. CDR3 region: CASSLIPLPSSYNEQFF. The CDR3 nucleotides read TGTGCCAGCAGCTTAATTCCTTTACCGAGCTCCTACAATGAGCAGTTCTTC.

The chain joins TRBV19 to TRBJ1-5, with 9 bases aligning to TRBD1. V dropped 5 bases and J dropped 6; count of bases not matched to a gene: 11. The CDR3 sequence is 16 residues long. Germline V gives CDR1 LNHDA, CDR2 SQIVND (reference sequence). CDR3 nucleotides: TGTGCCAGTAGTTCCCCCCGGGGACAGGGAGGTCAGCCCCAGCATTTT. Residues: CASSSPRGQGGQPQHF.

The rearrangement links TRBV4-2 to TRBJ2-1; a possible D gene is TRBD2 (5 bases). Germline V lookup: CDR1 LGHNA, CDR2 YNFKEQ. This CDR3 has 15 residues. The V and J ends lost 4 bases and 3 bases respectively, with 13 bases between them. CDR3 in DNA: TGTGCCAGCAGCCCCGGTGGAGGTTACTACAATGAGCAGTTCTTC. This sequence encodes CASSPGGGYYNEQFF.

The chain combines TRBV7-6 with TRBJ1-1, with D uncertain. This CDR3 region has 15 residues. CDR1 SGHVS and CDR2 FNYEAQ come from the germline V gene. V lost 1 base to trimming and J lost 11 bases, with 20 bases between them. The DNA for the CDR3 is TGTGCCAGCAGCTTAGAAGCTCACTCCTCGAAAGCGGCTTTCTTT. It specifies CASSLEAHSSKAAFF.

The chain employs TRBV5-1 and TRBJ2-2, with 8 bases aligning to TRBD1. The CDR3 is 18 amino acids. With 4 bases clipped from V and 5 bases from J, the junction kept 16 bases outside the gene matches. The germline V gene has CDR1 SGHRS and CDR2 YFSETQ. CDR3 DNA sequence: TGCGCCAGCAGCCTCAAACTACCGACAGGGGTTGGGACCGGGGAGCTGTTTTTT. It is translated as CASSLKLPTGVGTGELFF.

The J gene is TRBJ1-2, the V gene TRBV19; D possibly corresponds to TRBD1 (6 bases). This CDR3 has 12 residues. With 8 bases removed from V and 8 bases from J, the gap between germline ends came to 15 bases. CDR1 and CDR2 (germline): LNHDA, SQIVND (reference sequence). The CDR3: CASYFGGLGYTF. In DNA form, the CDR3 reads TGTGCCAGTTACTTCGGGGGGCTAGGCTACACCTTC.

The chain links TRBV9 to TRBJ1-1; D might be TRBD1 (6 bases). This CDR3 region has 15 residues. The ends were cut back, 0 bases at V and 0 bases at J, with 9 bases in the middle. The germline CDR1 and CDR2 sequences are SGDLS and YYNGEE. The CDR3 spells CASSVETGLNTEAFF. The CDR3 bases are TGTGCCAGCAGCGTAGAGACAGGTTTGAACACTGAAGCTTTCTTT.

The V call is TRBV7-9, the J call TRBJ2-7, with D perhaps TRBD1 (5 bases). The V end lost 4 bases, the J end lost 2 bases, and 12 bases lay between the germline ends. The CDR3 length is 14 residues. CDR1 and CDR2 (germline): SEHNR, FQNEAQ (reference sequence). The CDR3 region is CASSSQGQPYEQYF. Written as DNA, the CDR3 is TGTGCCAGCAGCTCTCAGGGTCAGCCCTACGAGCAGTACTTC. The full variable domain, with the rest looked up from reference TRBV7-9 and TRBJ2-7, is DTGVSQNPRHKITKRGQNVTFRCDPISEHNRLYWYRQTLGQGPEFLTYFQNEAQLEKSRLLSDRFSAERPKGSFSTLEIQRTEQGDSAMYLCASSSQGQPYEQYFGPGTRLTVT.

This sequence joins TRBV29-1 and TRBJ1-2; the D is unclear. CDR3 size: 15 residues. CDR1 SQVTM and CDR2 ANQGSEA come from the germline V gene. The V end lost 4 bases, the J end lost 4 bases, and 19 bases lay between the germline ends. Here the CDR3 DNA reads TGCAGCGTTGTCCGTAATACTCCCCGAGGCTATGGCTACACCTTC. This codes for CSVVRNTPRGYGYTF.

The rearrangement links TRBV5-1 to TRBJ2-7; 8 bases map to TRBD2. CDR1 and CDR2 (germline): SGHRS, YFSETQ. This CDR3 contains 16 residues. The trim removed 4 bases at V and 1 base at J, leaving 10 bases unmatched. The chain's CDR3 is CASSHPTGGVSYEQYF. The DNA of the CDR3 is TGCGCCAGCAGCCATCCGACGGGGGGGGTTTCCTACGAGCAGTACTTC. Combining the CDR3 with reference TRBV5-1 and TRBJ2-7 gives the whole variable domain KAGVTQTPRYLIKTRGQQVTLSCSPISGHRSVSWYQQTPGQGLQFLFEYFSETQRNKGNFPGRFSGRQFSNSRSEMNVSTLELGDSALYLCASSHPTGGVSYEQYFGPGTRLTVT.

This chain uses TRBV27 with TRBJ1-5; maybe TRBD1 (6 bases). Germline CDR1 reads MNHEY; CDR2 reads SMNVEV (reference sequence). Trimming took 3 bases from V and 6 from J, leaving 15 bases between them. CDR3 length: 15 amino acids. In DNA, the CDR3 is TGTGCCAGCAGTTTCAACAGGGATGGTGGTCAGCCCCAGCATTTT. It translates to CASSFNRDGGQPQHF.

The chain has TRBV30 and TRBJ1-5; D might be TRBD1 (5 bases). Germline CDR1 is GTSNPN and CDR2 is SVGIG (reference sequence). There are 15 residues in the CDR3. The germline V and J ends were trimmed by 0 bases and 0 bases, with 9 bases remaining between them. The chain's CDR3 is CAWSVGGGSNQPQHF. The CDR3 nucleotides are TGTGCCTGGAGTGTCGGGGGAGGTAGCAATCAGCCCCAGCATTTT.

This rearrangement joins TRBV6-1 to TRBJ2-3; weak D call: TRBD1 (8 bases). CDR3 size: 15 residues. The V end lost 5 bases, the J end lost 4 bases, and 16 bases lay between the germline ends. From germline, CDR1 is MNHNS and CDR2 SASEGT. CDR3: CASSPTGGGPDTQYF. For the CDR3, the DNA is TGTGCCAGCAGTCCTACAGGGGGGGGACCAGATACGCAGTATTTT.

The genes are TRBV10-1 and TRBJ1-1; weak D call: TRBD1 (5 bases). Germline CDR1 is WNHNN and CDR2 is SYGVQD (reference sequence). V was trimmed by 3 bases and J by 4 bases, leaving 12 bases between them. The CDR3 has 14 residues. The CDR3 is CASSEAGMGTEAFF. CDR3 bases: TGCGCCAGCAGTGAAGCAGGGATGGGCACTGAAGCTTTCTTT.

The chain carries TRBV6-1 and TRBJ2-7; 8 bases agree with TRBD1. This CDR3 is built from 16 residues. Trimming cost V 2 bases and J 4 bases; bases outside gene matches: 10. Germline CDR1 MNHNS, CDR2 SASEGT. The CDR3 DNA reads as TGTGCCAGCAGTGAAAATGCCGGACAGGGTTCGTACGAGCAGTACTTC. Amino acids: CASSENAGQGSYEQYF.

This chain uses TRBV4-2 with TRBJ2-1; 9 bases map to TRBD2. With 0 bases clipped from V and 8 bases from J, the junction kept 14 bases outside the gene matches. The CDR3 spans 18 residues. Looked up from germline, CDR1 is LGHNA and CDR2 is YNFKEQ. The CDR3 is CASSQDLGGGDYLDEQFF. Written as DNA, the CDR3 is TGTGCCAGCAGCCAAGATCTTGGCGGGGGGGACTACTTAGATGAGCAGTTCTTC.

As regards this clone: The junction does not match germline at one end; this may be a read error. The chain uses TRBV29-1 and TRBJ1-1, with D possibly TRBD1 on 5 matching bases. The length of the CDR3 is 13 residues. Germline lookup yields CDR1 SQVTM and CDR2 ANQGSEA. This chain's CDR3 is CSARGGKNAEAFF. In nucleotides, the CDR3 is TGCAGCGCCCGGGGGGGGAAGAACGCTGAAGCTTTCTTT. Filled out from reference TRBV29-1 and TRBJ1-1, the complete variable domain reads SAVISQKPSRDICQRGTSLTIQCQVDSQVTMMFWYRQQPGQSLTLIATANQGSEATYESGFVIDKFPISRPNLTFSTLTVSNMSPEDSSIYLCSARGGKNAEAFFGQGTRLTVV.

This chain uses TRBV14 with TRBJ1-2; D gene uncertain. Germline V gene sequence: CDR1 SGHDN, CDR2 FVKESK. With 0 bases removed from V and 6 bases from J, the gap between germline ends came to 14 bases. The length of the CDR3 is 15 residues. The CDR3, as DNA: TGTGCCAGCAGCCAAGAATTCCAGACAACTCATGGCTACACCTTC. It encodes CASSQEFQTTHGYTF.

J is TRBJ2-1 and V is TRBV6-1; 12 positions agree with TRBD2. Trimming at V came to 1 base and at J to 2 bases, leaving 12 bases not matched to a gene. The CDR3 contains 20 residues. Germline assignment: CDR1 MNHNS and CDR2 SASEGT. The CDR3 here is CASSEGGWTSGALTYNEQFF. DNA of the CDR3: TGTGCCAGCAGTGAAGGGGGGTGGACTAGCGGGGCCCTCACCTACAATGAGCAGTTCTTC.

The chain recombines TRBV19 with TRBJ2-1; TRBD1 matches at 7 bases. The CDR3 runs 12 residues. The germline gives CDR1 LNHDA, CDR2 SQIVND (reference sequence). V lost 10 bases to trimming and J lost 6 bases; unmatched junction nucleotides: 6. The CDR3 spells CATAQGPNEQFF. DNA of the CDR3: TGTGCCACCGCACAGGGGCCCAATGAGCAGTTCTTC.

This rearrangement joins TRBV6-5 to TRBJ2-7; 7 nucleotides match TRBD2. V was clipped by 8 bases and J by 7 bases; unmatched bases: 5. CDR1 and CDR2 (germline): MNHEY, SVGAGI. This CDR3 has 11 amino acids. The CDR3 region is CASVQGGEQYF. The CDR3 DNA reads as TGTGCCAGCGTCCAGGGAGGGGAGCAGTACTTC.

This chain joins TRBV7-7 and TRBJ2-1; perhaps TRBD1 as D (5 bases). V gave up 1 base and J gave up 8 bases, with 9 bases separating them. The CDR3 spans 13 residues. Germline CDR1 reads SSHAT; CDR2 reads FNYEAQ (reference sequence). DNA for the CDR3: TGTGCCAGCAGCTTAGGCAGGGAAGATGAGCAGTTCTTC. Its translation: CASSLGREDEQFF.

V gene TRBV5-5 combines with J gene TRBJ2-7, with 9 bases aligning to TRBD2. The ends lost 0 bases at V and 7 bases at J; junction bases unmatched: 17. The CDR3 runs to 18 residues. Germline CDR1 SGHKS, CDR2 YYEKEE (reference sequence). The CDR3 region has the DNA TGTGCCAGCAGCTTGGGGCTTAGGAGCGGGAGCGGGGGGATAGAGCAGTACTTC. Its translation: CASSLGLRSGSGGIEQYF.